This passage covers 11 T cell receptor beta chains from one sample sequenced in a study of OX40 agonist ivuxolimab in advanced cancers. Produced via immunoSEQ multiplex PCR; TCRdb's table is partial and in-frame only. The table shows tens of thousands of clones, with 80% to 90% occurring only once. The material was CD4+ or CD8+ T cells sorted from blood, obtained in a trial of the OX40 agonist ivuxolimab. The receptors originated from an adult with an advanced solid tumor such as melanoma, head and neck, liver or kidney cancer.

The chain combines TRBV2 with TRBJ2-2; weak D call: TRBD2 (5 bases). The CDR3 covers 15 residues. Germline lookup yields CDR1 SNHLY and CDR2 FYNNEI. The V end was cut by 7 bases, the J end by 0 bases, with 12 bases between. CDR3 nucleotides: TGTGCCAGCAAGGTAGCGCGCTCGAACACCGGGGAGCTGTTTTTT. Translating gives CASKVARSNTGELFF.

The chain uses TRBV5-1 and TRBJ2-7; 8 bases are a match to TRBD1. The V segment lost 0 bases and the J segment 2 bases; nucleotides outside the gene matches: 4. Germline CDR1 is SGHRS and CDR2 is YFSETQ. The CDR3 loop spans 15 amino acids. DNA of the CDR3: TGCGCCAGCAGCTTGGACGGACAGGGACCCTACGAGCAGTACTTC. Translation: CASSLDGQGPYEQYF.

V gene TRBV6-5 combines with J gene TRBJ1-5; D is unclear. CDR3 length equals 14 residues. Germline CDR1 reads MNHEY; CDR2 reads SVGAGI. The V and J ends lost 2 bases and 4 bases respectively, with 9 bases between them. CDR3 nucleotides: TGTGCCAGCAGTTACGCGGGAAGAAATCAGCCCCAGCATTTT. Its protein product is CASSYAGRNQPQHF.

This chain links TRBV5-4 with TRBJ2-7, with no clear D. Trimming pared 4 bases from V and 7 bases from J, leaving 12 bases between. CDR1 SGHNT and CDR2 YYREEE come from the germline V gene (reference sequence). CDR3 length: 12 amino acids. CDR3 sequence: CASSETGGEQYF. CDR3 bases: TGTGCCAGCAGCGAGACGGGTGGGGAGCAGTACTTC.

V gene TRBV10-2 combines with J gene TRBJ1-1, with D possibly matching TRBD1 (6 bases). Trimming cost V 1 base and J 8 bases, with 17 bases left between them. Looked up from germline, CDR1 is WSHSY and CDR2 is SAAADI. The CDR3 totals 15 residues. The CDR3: CASSEFGGRVAEAFF. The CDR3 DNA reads TGCGCCAGCAGTGAGTTTGGGGGCCGGGTCGCCGAAGCTTTCTTT.

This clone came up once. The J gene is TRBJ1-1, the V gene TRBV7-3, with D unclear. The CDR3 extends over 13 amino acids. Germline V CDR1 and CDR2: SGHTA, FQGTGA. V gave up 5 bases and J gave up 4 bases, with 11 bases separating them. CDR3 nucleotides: TGTGCCAGCAGCCTCCTTACATCCACTGAAGCTTTCTTT. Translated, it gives CASSLLTSTEAFF.

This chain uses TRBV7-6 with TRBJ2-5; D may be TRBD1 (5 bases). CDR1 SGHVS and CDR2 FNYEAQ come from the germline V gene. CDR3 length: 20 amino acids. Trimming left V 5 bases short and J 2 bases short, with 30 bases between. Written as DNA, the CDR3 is TGTGCCAGCAGCCTAACCCCTCCTTTAGGACAAGCCAGTGGGCAAGAGACCCAGTACTTC. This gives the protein CASSLTPPLGQASGQETQYF.

The CDR3 spells CASSFGGRGTQYF. The CDR3, as DNA: TGTGCCAGCAGCTTTGGGGGGAGAGGGACCCAGTACTTC. The rearrangement links TRBV7-6 to TRBJ2-5; tentative D call: TRBD2 (6 bases). The CDR3 extends over 13 amino acids. V was cut by 3 bases and J by 7 bases, with 12 bases left in between. Germline CDR1 reads SGHVS; CDR2 reads FNYEAQ.

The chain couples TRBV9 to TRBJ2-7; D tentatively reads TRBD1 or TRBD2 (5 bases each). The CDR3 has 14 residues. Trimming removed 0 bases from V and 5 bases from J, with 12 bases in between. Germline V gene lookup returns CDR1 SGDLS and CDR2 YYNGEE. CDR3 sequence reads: CASSVDEGIHEQYF. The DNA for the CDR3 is TGTGCCAGCAGCGTAGACGAGGGGATCCACGAGCAGTACTTC.

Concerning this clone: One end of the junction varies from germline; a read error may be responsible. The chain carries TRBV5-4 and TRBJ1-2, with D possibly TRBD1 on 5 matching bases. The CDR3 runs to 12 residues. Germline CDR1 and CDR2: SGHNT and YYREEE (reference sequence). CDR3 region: CASSLFGSAGYF. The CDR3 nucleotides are TGTGCCAGCAGCTTGTTTGGGTCTGCAGGGTACTTC.

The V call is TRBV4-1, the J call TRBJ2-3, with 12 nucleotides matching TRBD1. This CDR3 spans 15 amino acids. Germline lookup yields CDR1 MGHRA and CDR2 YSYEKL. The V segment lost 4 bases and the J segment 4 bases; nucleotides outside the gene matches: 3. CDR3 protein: CASSLGTGGSDTQYF. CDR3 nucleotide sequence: TGCGCCAGCAGCCTCGGGACAGGGGGCTCAGATACGCAGTATTTT.